The sequence of this TCR beta chain was determined in a study of T cell responses to AZD1222 COVID-19 vaccine. Whole-study context: Analyses pooled second doses at about 4 or about 12 weeks. Regarding the study as a whole: Vaccination with two AZD1222 doses was followed by a rise in Spike-specific TCR breadth and depth. The donors showed a predominance of white British ancestry and of females, with possible underestimation of clonal diversity.

About this clone: The antigen remains unidentified.

Trimming took 1 base from V and 5 from J, leaving 10 bases between them. CDR1 is SGHRS, CDR2 YFSETQ, per germline. This CDR3 is built from 14 residues. The assay was immunoSEQ multiplex PCR, and TCRdb's table has in-frame clones only and misses some. The table has tens of thousands of clones, approximately 80% seen once. This rearrangement joins TRBV5-1 to TRBJ1-5; D is unresolved. This receptor was taken from an adult in good health. The source was peripheral blood, collected on day 0 of AZD1222 vaccination. CDR3 in amino acids: CASSLSGGYQPQHF. The DNA for the CDR3 is TGCGCCAGCAGCTTGTCAGGCGGATATCAGCCCCAGCATTTT.